Below are 17 T cell receptor beta chains sequenced from a single sample in a study of beta chain features in type 1 diabetes. As every portion of the isolated RNA was reverse transcribed, the sequencing read expressed TCRB transcripts. Method: immunoSEQ multiplex PCR; TCRdb's copy keeps in-frame clones and lacks some. The sample has some 99,000 clones, under 40% seen once. The sample comprised stem cell memory CD4+ T cells from blood. Receptor source: a woman aged 18-30 years in good health.

This chain connects TRBV5-1 to TRBJ2-7; D gene ambiguous. The V end was cut by 1 base, the J end by 6 bases, with 8 bases between. CDR3 length: 12 amino acids. CDR1 SGHRS and CDR2 YFSETQ come from the germline V gene. CDR3 sequence reads: CASSLMSAEQYF. DNA for the CDR3: TGCGCCAGCAGCTTGATGAGCGCCGAGCAGTACTTC.

As to this clone: At the DNA level, this CDR3 is encoded by other sequences in the same sample as well. The chain is built from TRBV18 and TRBJ2-7, with D possibly being TRBD2 (5 bases). Germline CDR1 reads KGHSH; CDR2 reads LQKENI. The CDR3 sequence is 13 residues long. Trimming removed 3 bases at V and 0 bases at J, with 6 bases between. The CDR3 loop is CASSPAGSYEQYF. Written as DNA, the CDR3 is TGTGCCAGCTCACCGGCGGGCTCCTACGAGCAGTACTTC. The whole variable domain, remainder taken from reference TRBV18 and TRBJ2-7, is NAGVMQNPRHLVRRRGQEARLRCSPMKGHSHVYWYRQLPEEGLKFMVYLQKENIIDESGMPKERFSAEFPKEGPSILRIQQVVRGDSAAYFCASSPAGSYEQYFGPGTRLTVT.

The chain employs TRBV29-1 and TRBJ2-5; possibly TRBD1 for D (6 bases). The end of the DNA is better explained by TRBJ2-7, so the J call may be wrong. The CDR3 totals 14 residues. Germline values: CDR1 SQVTM, CDR2 ANQGSEA. The chain's CDR3 is CSVDSPQGSYEQYF. CDR3 DNA: TGCAGCGTTGATTCCCCACAGGGCTCCTACGAGCAGTACTTC.

The chain is built from TRBV5-4 and TRBJ2-3; 10 bases fit TRBD2. Germline lookup yields CDR1 SGHNT and CDR2 YYREEE (reference sequence). The CDR3 spans 16 residues. V shed 0 bases and J 2 bases; nucleotides not matched to a gene: 3. CDR3 coding DNA: TGTGCCAGCAGCTTGGGTCTAGCGGGAGACACAGATACGCAGTATTTT. Protein: CASSLGLAGDTDTQYF.

V and J are TRBV7-9 and TRBJ1-5; perhaps TRBD1 as D (6 bases). This CDR3 is 14 amino acids long. The ends were cut back, 1 base at V and 7 bases at J, with 11 bases in the middle. CDR1 SEHNR and CDR2 FQNEAQ come from the germline V gene (reference sequence). CDR3 sequence: CASSLGGGHQPQHF. The CDR3 coding sequence is TGTGCCAGCAGCTTAGGGGGGGGGCACCAGCCCCAGCATTTT. Using reference TRBV7-9 and TRBJ1-5 for the parts outside the CDR3, the full variable domain is DTGVSQNPRHKITKRGQNVTFRCDPISEHNRLYWYRQTLGQGPEFLTYFQNEAQLEKSRLLSDRFSAERPKGSFSTLEIQRTEQGDSAMYLCASSLGGGHQPQHFGDGTRLSIL.

V gene TRBV28 combines with J gene TRBJ1-2, with D possibly matching TRBD1 (5 bases). The length of the CDR3 is 12 residues. V shed 6 bases and J shed 4 bases, with 9 bases lying between them. Germline-derived CDR1 and CDR2 are MDHEN and SYDVKM. The CDR3 sequence: CASSTGTYGYTF. CDR3 bases: TGTGCCAGCAGCACAGGAACCTATGGCTACACCTTC.

The chain uses TRBV2 and TRBJ2-7, with D tentatively TRBD1 (5 bases). This CDR3 has 12 amino acids. With 3 bases removed from V and 4 bases from J, the gap between germline ends came to 7 bases. CDR1 and CDR2 (germline): SNHLY, FYNNEI. The CDR3, as DNA: TGTGCCAGCAGTGACAGGGAATACGAGCAGTACTTC. It yields the protein CASSDREYEQYF.

This chain connects TRBV7-2 to TRBJ1-1, with 7 bases identical to TRBD1. This CDR3 spans 16 amino acids. The germline gives CDR1 SGHTA, CDR2 FQGNSA. The junction had 6 bases not matched to a gene; V was cut back by 0 bases and J by 2 bases. CDR3 in amino acids: CASSLANRGGNTEAFF. Written as DNA, the CDR3 is TGTGCCAGCAGCTTAGCGAACAGGGGAGGCAACACTGAAGCTTTCTTT.

This clone was seen only a few times. This chain links TRBV2 with TRBJ2-1, with D possibly being TRBD2 (5 bases). The CDR3 spans 11 residues. Germline-derived CDR1 and CDR2 are SNHLY and FYNNEI. V was clipped by 6 bases and J by 15 bases, with 15 bases between them. The CDR3: CASSPGIRMFF. The CDR3 DNA reads TGTGCCAGCAGCCCCGGGATCCGTATGTTCTTC.

This clone was observed once. The chain links TRBV4-1 to TRBJ2-3; 7 nucleotides match TRBD2. Per germline, CDR1 MGHRA and CDR2 YSYEKL. V shed 0 bases, J shed 2 bases, and the junction held 11 bases outside the gene matches. The CDR3 is 18 residues long. The CDR3: CASSQEAVAGAYTDTQYF. In nucleotides, the CDR3 is TGCGCCAGCAGCCAAGAGGCGGTGGCGGGAGCTTACACAGATACGCAGTATTTT.

The chain carries TRBV18 and TRBJ1-1; D call uncertain. The V gene lost 0 bases and the J gene lost 1 base, with 6 bases spanning the gap. From germline, CDR1 is KGHSH and CDR2 LQKENI. The CDR3 totals 14 residues. CDR3 sequence: CASSPPTPNTEAFF. CDR3 DNA: TGTGCCAGCTCACCACCGACACCGAACACTGAAGCTTTCTTT.

As for this clone: Other DNA sequences within the sample encode an identical CDR3. CDR3 in amino acids: CSVGDREWQYF. The CDR3 DNA reads TGCAGCGTAGGGGACAGGGAATGGCAGTATTTT. V and J are TRBV29-1 and TRBJ2-3; 9 bases are a match to TRBD1. The CDR3 covers 11 residues. Germline CDR1 is SQVTM and CDR2 is ANQGSEA. The V segment lost 6 bases and the J segment 11 bases; nucleotides outside the gene matches: 6.

With regard to this clone: No DNA is shown, since the ends of the CDR3 on it are uncertain; the CDR3 is the one TCRdb lists. The CDR3 reads CASSLFGAGSSYEQYF. The J gene is TRBJ2-7, the V gene TRBV5-6; the table's TRBD2 call for D was not verified on the DNA. Germline CDR1 reads SGHDT; CDR2 reads YYEEEE. Both ends counted, the CDR3 spans 16 residues.

The gene calls are TRBV7-3 and TRBJ2-1, with 10 bases lining up with TRBD2. J gave up 5 bases and V 1 base, and 11 bases lay outside the gene matches. CDR1 is SGHTA, CDR2 FQGTGA, per germline. The CDR3 is 18 amino acids. CDR3 region: CASSLIGAGGALDNEQFF. The CDR3 DNA is TGTGCCAGCAGCTTAATCGGAGCGGGAGGGGCTCTCGACAATGAGCAGTTCTTC.

This clone was seen only a few times. V and J are TRBV28 and TRBJ2-1; 10 nucleotides match TRBD2. Germline CDR1 reads MDHEN; CDR2 reads SYDVKM. The CDR3 runs 16 residues. The trim removed 5 bases at V and 5 bases at J, leaving 9 bases unmatched. The CDR3 region has the DNA TGTGCCAGCAGTCCCAGCGGGAGGGCCCTAAACAATGAGCAGTTCTTC. Translating gives CASSPSGRALNNEQFF.

This clone was counted between two and nine times. The chain has TRBV7-9 and TRBJ2-7, with D tentatively TRBD1 (7 bases). Germline V gene lookup returns CDR1 SEHNR and CDR2 FQNEAQ (reference sequence). CDR3 length: 13 residues. V dropped 5 bases and J dropped 2 bases, with 10 bases sitting between them. The CDR3 loop is CASSRGTAYEQYF. CDR3 nucleotide sequence: TGTGCCAGCAGCCGCGGGACAGCCTACGAGCAGTACTTC.

This clone was found a few times. The chain links TRBV5-1 to TRBJ2-1; 11 bases align to TRBD1. The V gene's germline CDR1 is SGHRS and CDR2 YFSETQ. The V segment lost 4 bases and the J segment 9 bases; nucleotides outside the gene matches: 9. There are 15 residues in the CDR3. This CDR3 reads CASSPLDRGLTEQFF. CDR3 nucleotide sequence: TGCGCCAGCAGCCCGTTGGACAGGGGGCTGACTGAGCAGTTCTTC.